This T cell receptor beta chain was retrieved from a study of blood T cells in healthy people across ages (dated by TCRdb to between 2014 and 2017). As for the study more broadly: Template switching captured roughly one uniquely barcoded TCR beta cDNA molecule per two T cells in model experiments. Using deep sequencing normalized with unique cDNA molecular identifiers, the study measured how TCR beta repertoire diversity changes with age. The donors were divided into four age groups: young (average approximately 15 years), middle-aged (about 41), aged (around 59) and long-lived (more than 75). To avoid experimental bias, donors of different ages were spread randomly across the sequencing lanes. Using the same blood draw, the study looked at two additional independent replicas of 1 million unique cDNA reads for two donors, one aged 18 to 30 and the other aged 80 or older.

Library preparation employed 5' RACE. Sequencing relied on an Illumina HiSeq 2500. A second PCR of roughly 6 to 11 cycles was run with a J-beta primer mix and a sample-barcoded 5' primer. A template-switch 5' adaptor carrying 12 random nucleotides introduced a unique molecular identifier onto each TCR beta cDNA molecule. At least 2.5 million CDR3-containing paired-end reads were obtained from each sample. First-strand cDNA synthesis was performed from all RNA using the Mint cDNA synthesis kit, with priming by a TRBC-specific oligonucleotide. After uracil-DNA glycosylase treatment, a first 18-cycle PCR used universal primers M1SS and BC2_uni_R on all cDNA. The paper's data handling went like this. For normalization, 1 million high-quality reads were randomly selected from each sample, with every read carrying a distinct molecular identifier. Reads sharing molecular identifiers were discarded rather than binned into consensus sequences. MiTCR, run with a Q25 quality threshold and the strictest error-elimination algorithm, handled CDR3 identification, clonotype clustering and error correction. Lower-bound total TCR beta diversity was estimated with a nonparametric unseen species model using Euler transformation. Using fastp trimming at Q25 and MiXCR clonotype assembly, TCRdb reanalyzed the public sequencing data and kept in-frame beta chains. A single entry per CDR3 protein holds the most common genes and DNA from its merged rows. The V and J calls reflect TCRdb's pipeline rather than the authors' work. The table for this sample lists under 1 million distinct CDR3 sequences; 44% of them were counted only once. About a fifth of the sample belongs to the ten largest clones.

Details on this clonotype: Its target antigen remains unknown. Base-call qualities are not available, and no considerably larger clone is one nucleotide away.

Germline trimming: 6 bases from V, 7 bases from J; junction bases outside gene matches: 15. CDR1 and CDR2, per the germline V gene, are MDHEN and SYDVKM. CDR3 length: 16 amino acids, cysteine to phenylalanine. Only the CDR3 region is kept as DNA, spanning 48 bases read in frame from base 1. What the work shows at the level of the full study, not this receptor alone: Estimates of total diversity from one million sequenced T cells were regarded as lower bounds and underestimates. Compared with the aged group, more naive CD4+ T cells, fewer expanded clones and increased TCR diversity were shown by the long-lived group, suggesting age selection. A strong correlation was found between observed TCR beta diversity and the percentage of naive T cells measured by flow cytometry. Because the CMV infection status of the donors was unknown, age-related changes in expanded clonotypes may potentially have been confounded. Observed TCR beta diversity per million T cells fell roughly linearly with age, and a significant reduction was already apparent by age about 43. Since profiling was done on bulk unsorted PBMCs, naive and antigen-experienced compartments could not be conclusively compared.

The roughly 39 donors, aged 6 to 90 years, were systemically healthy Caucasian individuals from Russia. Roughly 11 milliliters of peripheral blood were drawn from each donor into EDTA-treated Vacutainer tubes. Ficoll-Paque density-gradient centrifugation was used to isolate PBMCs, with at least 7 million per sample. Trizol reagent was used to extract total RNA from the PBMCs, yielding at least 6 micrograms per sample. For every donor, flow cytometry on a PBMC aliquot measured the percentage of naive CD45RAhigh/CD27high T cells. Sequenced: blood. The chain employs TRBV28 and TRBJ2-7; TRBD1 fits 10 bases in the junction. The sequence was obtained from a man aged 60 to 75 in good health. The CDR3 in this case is CASSPPVGQGRREQYF. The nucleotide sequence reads TGTGCCAGCAGCCCACCTGTGGGACAGGGGAGGAGGGAGCAGTACTTC.